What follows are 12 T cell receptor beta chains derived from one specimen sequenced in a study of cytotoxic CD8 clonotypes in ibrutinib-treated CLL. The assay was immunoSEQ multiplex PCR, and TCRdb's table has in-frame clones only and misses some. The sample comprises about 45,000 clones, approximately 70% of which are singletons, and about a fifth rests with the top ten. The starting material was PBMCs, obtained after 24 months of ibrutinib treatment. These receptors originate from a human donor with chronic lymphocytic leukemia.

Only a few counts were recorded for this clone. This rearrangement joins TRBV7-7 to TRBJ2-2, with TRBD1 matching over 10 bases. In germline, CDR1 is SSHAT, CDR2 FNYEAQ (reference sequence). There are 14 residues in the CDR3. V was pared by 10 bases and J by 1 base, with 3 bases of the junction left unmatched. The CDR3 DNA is TGTGCCACCCGGGACAGGGGGAACACCGGGGAGCTGTTTTTT. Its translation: CATRDRGNTGELFF.

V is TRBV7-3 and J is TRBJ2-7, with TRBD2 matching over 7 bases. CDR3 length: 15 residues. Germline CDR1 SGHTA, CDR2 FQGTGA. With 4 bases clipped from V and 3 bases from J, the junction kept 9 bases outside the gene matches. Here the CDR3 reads CASSSLAGSYYEQYF. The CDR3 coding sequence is TGTGCCAGCAGCTCCTTAGCGGGTTCCTACTACGAGCAGTACTTC.

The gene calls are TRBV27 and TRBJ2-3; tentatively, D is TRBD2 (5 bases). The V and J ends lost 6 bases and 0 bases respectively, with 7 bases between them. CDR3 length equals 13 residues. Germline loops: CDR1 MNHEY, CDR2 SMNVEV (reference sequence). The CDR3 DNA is TGTGCCAGCAGGAGGACTAGCACAGATACGCAGTATTTT. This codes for CASRRTSTDTQYF.

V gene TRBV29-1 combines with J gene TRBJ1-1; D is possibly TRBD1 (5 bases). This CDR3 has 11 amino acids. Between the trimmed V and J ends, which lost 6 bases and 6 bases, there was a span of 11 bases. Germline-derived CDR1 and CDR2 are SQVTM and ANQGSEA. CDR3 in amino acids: CSVYQGAEAFF. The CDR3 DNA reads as TGCAGCGTGTACCAGGGCGCTGAAGCTTTCTTT.

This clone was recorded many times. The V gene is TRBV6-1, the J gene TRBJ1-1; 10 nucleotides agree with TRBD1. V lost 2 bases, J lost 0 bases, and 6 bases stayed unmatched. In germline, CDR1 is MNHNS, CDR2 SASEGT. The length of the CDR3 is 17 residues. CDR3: CASSESTGTGVNTEAFF. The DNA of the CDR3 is TGTGCCAGCAGTGAATCCACTGGGACAGGGGTGAACACTGAAGCTTTCTTT.

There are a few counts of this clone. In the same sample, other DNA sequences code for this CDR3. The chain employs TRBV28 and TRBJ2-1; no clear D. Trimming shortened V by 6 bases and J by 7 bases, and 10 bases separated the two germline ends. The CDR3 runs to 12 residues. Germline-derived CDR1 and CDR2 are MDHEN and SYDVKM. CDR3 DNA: TGTGCCAGCAGCCCGCCGCGTAATGAGCAGTTCTTC. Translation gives CASSPPRNEQFF. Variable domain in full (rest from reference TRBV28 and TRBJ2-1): DVKVTQSSRYLVKRTGEKVFLECVQDMDHENMFWYRQDPGLGLRLIYFSYDVKMKEKGDIPEGYSVSREKKERFSLILESASTNQTSMYLCASSPPRNEQFFGPGTRLTVL.

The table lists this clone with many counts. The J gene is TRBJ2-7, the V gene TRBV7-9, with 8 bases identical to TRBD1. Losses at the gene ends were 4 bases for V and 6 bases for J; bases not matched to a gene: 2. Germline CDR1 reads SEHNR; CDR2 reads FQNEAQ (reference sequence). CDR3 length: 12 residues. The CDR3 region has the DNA TGTGCCAGCAGCTGGACAGGGACCGAGCAGTACTTC. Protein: CASSWTGTEQYF.

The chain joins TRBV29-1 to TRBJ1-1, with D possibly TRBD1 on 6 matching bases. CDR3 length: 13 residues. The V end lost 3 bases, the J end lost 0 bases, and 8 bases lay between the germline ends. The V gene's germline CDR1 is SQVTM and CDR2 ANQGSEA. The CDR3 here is CSVEDSLNTEAFF. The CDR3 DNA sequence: TGCAGCGTTGAGGACAGCCTGAACACTGAAGCTTTCTTT. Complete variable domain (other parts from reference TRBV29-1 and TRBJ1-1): SAVISQKPSRDICQRGTSLTIQCQVDSQVTMMFWYRQQPGQSLTLIATANQGSEATYESGFVIDKFPISRPNLTFSTLTVSNMSPEDSSIYLCSVEDSLNTEAFFGQGTRLTVV.

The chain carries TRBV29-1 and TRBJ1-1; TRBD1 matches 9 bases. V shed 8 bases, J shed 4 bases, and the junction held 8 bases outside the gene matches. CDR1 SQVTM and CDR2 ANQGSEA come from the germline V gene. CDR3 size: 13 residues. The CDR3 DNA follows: TGCAGCACATGGGACAGGGTGGGCACTGAAGCTTTCTTT. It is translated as CSTWDRVGTEAFF.

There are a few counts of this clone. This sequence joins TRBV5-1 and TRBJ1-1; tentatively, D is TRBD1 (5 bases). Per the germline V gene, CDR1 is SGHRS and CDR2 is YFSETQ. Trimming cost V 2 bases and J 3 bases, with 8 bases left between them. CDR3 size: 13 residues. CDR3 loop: CASSLGEDTEAFF. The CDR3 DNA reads TGCGCCAGCAGCTTAGGGGAAGACACTGAAGCTTTCTTT.

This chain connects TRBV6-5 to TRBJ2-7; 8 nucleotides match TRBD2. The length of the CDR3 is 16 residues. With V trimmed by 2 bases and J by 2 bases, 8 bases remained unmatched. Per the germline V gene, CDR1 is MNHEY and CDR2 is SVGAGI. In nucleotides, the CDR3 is TGTGCCAGCAGTTACAGGGCTAGCGGGTCACCCTACGAGCAGTACTTC. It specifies CASSYRASGSPYEQYF.

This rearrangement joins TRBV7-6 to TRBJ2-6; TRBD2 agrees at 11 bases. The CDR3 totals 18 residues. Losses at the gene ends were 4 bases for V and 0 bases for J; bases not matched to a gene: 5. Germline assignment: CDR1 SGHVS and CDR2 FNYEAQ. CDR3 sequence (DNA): TGTGCCAGCAGCTCCCTAGCGGGGGGTAACTCTGGGGCCAACGTCCTGACTTTC. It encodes CASSSLAGGNSGANVLTF. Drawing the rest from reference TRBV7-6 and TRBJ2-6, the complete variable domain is GAGVSQSPRYKVTKRGQDVALRCDPISGHVSLYWYRQALGQGPEFLTYFNYEAQQDKSGLPNDRFSAERPEGSISTLTIQRTEQRDSAMYRCASSSLAGGNSGANVLTFGAGSRLTVL.